Each of the 15 T cell receptor beta chains below was sequenced from the same sample in a study of cytomegalovirus exposure and HLA in healthy donors. The PCR was carried out with 60 Vbeta primers and 13 Jbeta primers. TCRdb keeps only in-frame clones here, not all; method: immunoSEQ multiplex PCR. The table shows about 84,000 clones, with 55% to 65% occurring only once. The sample consisted of PBMCs. The receptor set was obtained from a woman aged 40 to 55 in good health and CMV-seropositive.

The chain links TRBV6-6 to TRBJ1-3; 9 bases line up with TRBD1. J lost 5 bases, V lost 9 bases, and 11 bases had no gene match. The CDR3 loop spans 15 amino acids. The germline gives CDR1 MNHNY, CDR2 SVGAGI (reference sequence). For the CDR3, the DNA is TGTGCCAGTATACAGGGGGCAATAGGTAGAAACACCATATATTTT. Protein sequence: CASIQGAIGRNTIYF.

The CDR3 coding sequence is TGTGCCAGCATCTCAGGTTTTGGAGGGACCCAGTACTTC. Protein product: CASISGFGGTQYF. The rearrangement uses TRBV28 and TRBJ2-5; perhaps TRBD2 as D (5 bases). Deletions cut 7 bases from V and 7 bases from J, with 16 bases between. CDR1 MDHEN and CDR2 SYDVKM come from the germline V gene. This CDR3 has 13 residues. The entire variable domain, with the rest obtained from reference TRBV28 and TRBJ2-5, is as follows: DVKVTQSSRYLVKRTGEKVFLECVQDMDHENMFWYRQDPGLGLRLIYFSYDVKMKEKGDIPEGYSVSREKKERFSLILESASTNQTSMYLCASISGFGGTQYFGPGTRLLVL.

CDR3 sequence (DNA): TGTGCCAGCAGCCAAGACAGGGTGGCCGCTGGCTACACCTTC. It specifies CASSQDRVAAGYTF. The rearrangement joins TRBV4-2 to TRBJ1-2; D might be TRBD1 (5 bases). Trimming pared 0 bases from V and 7 bases from J, leaving 12 bases between. The length of the CDR3 is 14 residues. Germline-derived CDR1 and CDR2 are LGHNA and YNFKEQ.

The chain combines TRBV6-6 with TRBJ1-5, with TRBD1 as a possible D gene (6 bases). In germline, CDR1 is MNHNY, CDR2 SVGAGI (reference sequence). V lost 0 bases and J lost 5, with 14 bases in between. The CDR3 runs to 16 residues. CDR3 amino acids: CASSYSDGPGDQPQHF. CDR3 bases: TGTGCCAGCAGTTACTCCGACGGACCAGGGGATCAGCCCCAGCATTTT.

The chain employs TRBV2 and TRBJ1-5, with 7 nucleotides matching TRBD1. Germline loops: CDR1 SNHLY, CDR2 FYNNEI. Trimming at V came to 4 bases and at J to 1 base, leaving 7 bases not matched to a gene. The CDR3 extends over 16 amino acids. In DNA, the CDR3 is TGTGCCAGCAGTGCTCGGGACAGCGGGAGCAATCAGCCCCAGCATTTT. Translating gives CASSARDSGSNQPQHF.

This clone was detected only a few times. The V call is TRBV15, the J call TRBJ1-4; D might be TRBD1 (5 bases). This CDR3 comprises 15 residues. V was shortened by 1 base and J by 3 bases, with 9 bases between the two germline ends. Germline CDR1 is LNHNV and CDR2 is YYDKDF (reference sequence). The CDR3 nucleotides are TGTGCCACCAGCAGAGGCGGGGGGGCTAATGAAAAACTGTTTTTT. Its protein is CATSRGGGANEKLFF. The whole variable domain, filled in from reference TRBV15 and TRBJ1-4, reads DAMVIQNPRYQVTQFGKPVTLSCSQTLNHNVMYWYQQKSSQAPKLLFHYYDKDFNNEADTPDNFQSRRPNTSFCFLDIRSPGLGDTAMYLCATSRGGGANEKLFFGSGTQLSVL.

The rearrangement uses TRBV4-3 and TRBJ1-4; no definite D call. V lost 2 bases and J lost 6, with 13 bases in between. The germline V gene has CDR1 LGHNA and CDR2 YSLEER. The CDR3 runs to 15 residues. The CDR3 reads CASSQTRTEDEKLFF. The CDR3 DNA sequence: TGCGCCAGCAGCCAAACCCGGACTGAGGATGAAAAACTGTTTTTT.

This clone was counted only a few times. This rearrangement joins TRBV4-3 to TRBJ1-1, with 7 nucleotides matching TRBD1. Trimming at V came to 4 bases and at J to 1 base, leaving 15 bases not matched to a gene. The CDR3 sequence is 18 residues long. Germline lookup yields CDR1 LGHNA and CDR2 YSLEER. In nucleotides, the CDR3 is TGCGCCAGCAGCCCGCGACCTGTGGGACAGAGTGAGAACACTGAAGCTTTCTTT. This sequence encodes CASSPRPVGQSENTEAFF.

This clone is a singleton in its sample. J is TRBJ1-1 and V is TRBV19; D is unresolved. V lost 7 bases and J lost 1, with 13 bases in between. The CDR3 sequence is 14 residues long. Germline-derived CDR1 and CDR2 are LNHDA and SQIVND (reference sequence). The CDR3 region is CASTPRRGNTEAFF. The CDR3 nucleotides read TGTGCCAGTACACCACGGCGGGGGAACACTGAAGCTTTCTTT.

CDR3 sequence reads: CASSLVLAGAYEQYF. CDR3 DNA: TGTGCCAGCAGTTTGGTCCTAGCGGGAGCATACGAGCAGTACTTC. The chain joins TRBV28 to TRBJ2-7, with 10 positions matching TRBD2. The CDR3 length is 15 residues. With 3 bases clipped from V and 4 bases from J, the junction kept 6 bases outside the gene matches. The germline V gene has CDR1 MDHEN and CDR2 SYDVKM.

CDR3 in amino acids: CASSLKAGQNSGELFF. CDR3 nucleotide sequence: TGTGCCAGCAGCTTAAAGGCAGGTCAGAATTCCGGGGAGCTGTTTTTT. The chain carries TRBV11-3 and TRBJ2-2, with D unresolved. Trimming cost V 2 bases and J 6 bases, with 16 bases left between them. This CDR3 comprises 16 residues. From germline, CDR1 is SGHNT and CDR2 YENEEA.

V and J are TRBV7-8 and TRBJ2-5, with D perhaps matching TRBD1 (5 bases). Trimming removed 1 base at V and 2 bases at J, with 17 bases between. Looked up from germline, CDR1 is SGHVS and CDR2 is FQNEAQ. CDR3 length: 17 amino acids. CDR3 in amino acids: CASSLERFGNRQETQYF. Here the CDR3 DNA reads TGTGCCAGCAGCTTAGAACGATTTGGGAACAGGCAAGAGACCCAGTACTTC.

This chain uses TRBV29-1 with TRBJ1-1; D unresolved. V was shortened by 4 bases and J by 4 bases, with 10 bases between the two germline ends. The CDR3 runs 12 residues. CDR1 is SQVTM, CDR2 ANQGSEA, per germline. CDR3: CSVAHSGTEAFF. As DNA, the CDR3 is TGCAGCGTTGCTCACAGTGGCACTGAAGCTTTCTTT.

The chain links TRBV4-3 to TRBJ2-5; 9 nucleotides agree with TRBD1. Germline trimming cut 4 bases from V and 3 bases from J; bases unmatched to any gene: 6. CDR1 and CDR2 from the germline V gene are LGHNA and YSLEER. The CDR3 extends over 15 amino acids. The CDR3: CASSPLGTGKETQYF. Here the CDR3 DNA reads TGCGCCAGCAGCCCCCTAGGGACAGGGAAAGAGACCCAGTACTTC.

The V and J genes are TRBV5-4 and TRBJ2-1; TRBD2 is a possible D gene (6 bases). This CDR3 spans 12 amino acids. Germline values: CDR1 SGHNT, CDR2 YYREEE (reference sequence). The V end lost 3 bases, the J end lost 7 bases, and 8 bases lay between the germline ends. The CDR3 sequence: CASSWDLNEQFF. The CDR3 DNA reads TGTGCCAGCAGCTGGGACTTAAATGAGCAGTTCTTC.